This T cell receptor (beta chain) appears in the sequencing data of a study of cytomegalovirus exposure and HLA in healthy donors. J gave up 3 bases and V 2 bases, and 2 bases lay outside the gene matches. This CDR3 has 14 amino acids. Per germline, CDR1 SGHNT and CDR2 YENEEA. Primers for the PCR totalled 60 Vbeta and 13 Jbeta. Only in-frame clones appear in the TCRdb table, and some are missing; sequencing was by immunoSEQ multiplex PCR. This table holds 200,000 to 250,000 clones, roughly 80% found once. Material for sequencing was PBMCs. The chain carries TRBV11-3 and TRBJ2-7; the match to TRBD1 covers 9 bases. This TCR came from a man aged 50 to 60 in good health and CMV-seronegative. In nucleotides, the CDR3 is TGTGCCAGCAGCTTAAGGGGACAGGGCTACGAGCAGTACTTC. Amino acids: CASSLRGQGYEQYF.